This record concerns one TCR beta chain sequence. Methods used by the authors: Estimation of nucleated cell counts was performed using reference gene primer amplification. Libraries were prepared by immunoSEQ multiplex PCR; TCRdb keeps only in-frame clonotypes and omits some of them. The D gene and trimming were derived from the DNA, and the V and J assignments and clone size from that table. There are approximately 190,000 clones in the sample; around four fifths occur only once, and under 7.5% lies in the top ten. This entry comes from a study of blood T cell repertoires in COVID-19. CDR3 length equals 16 residues. Germline-derived CDR1 and CDR2 are LNHDA and SQIVND (reference sequence). V was shortened by 5 bases and J by 2 bases, with 18 bases between the two germline ends.

The sequenced sample was peripheral blood. The TCR originated in a woman in her forties with acute or convalescent COVID-19. The genes are TRBV19 and TRBJ2-5, with D possibly matching TRBD2 (6 bases). The CDR3 loop reads CASSPRVRGEQETQYF. The CDR3 nucleotides read TGTGCCAGTAGTCCCAGGGTGCGGGGTGAGCAAGAGACCCAGTACTTC.